Each of the 17 T cell receptor beta chains below was sequenced from the same sample in a study of early T cells in non-severe SARS-CoV-2 infection. TCRdb itself ran the 5' RACE reads through MiXCR, one entry per CDR3 protein. Among tens of thousands of distinct CDR3 sequences listed, under 10% were seen once. The source material was whole blood. Receptor source: an adult who was a healthcare worker with PCR-confirmed SARS-CoV-2 infection or an uninfected control (not recorded which).

This chain links TRBV3-1 with TRBJ2-1, with 8 bases aligning to TRBD1. The germline gives CDR1 LGHDT, CDR2 YNNKEL (reference sequence). V was clipped by 4 bases and J by 0 bases; unmatched bases: 11. The CDR3 extends over 18 amino acids. CDR3 residues: CASSPYTPTGGSYNEQFF. CDR3 bases: TGTGCCAGCAGCCCTTATACCCCCACAGGGGGCTCCTACAATGAGCAGTTCTTC.

Ten or more counts support this clonotype. This sequence joins TRBV7-8 and TRBJ2-7, with 10 bases aligning to TRBD1. The CDR3 loop spans 15 amino acids. The V gene's germline CDR1 is SGHVS and CDR2 FQNEAQ. J gave up 2 bases and V 5 bases, and 6 bases lay outside the gene matches. For the CDR3, the DNA is TGTGCCAGCAGCCCCCTAGGGACAGGGGCCTACGAGCAGTACTTC. It translates to CASSPLGTGAYEQYF. The complete variable domain, with remaining parts taken from reference TRBV7-8 and TRBJ2-7, reads GAGVSQSPRYKVAKRGQDVALRCDPISGHVSLFWYQQALGQGPEFLTYFQNEAQLDKSGLPSDRFFAERPEGSVSTLKIQRTQQEDSAVYLCASSPLGTGAYEQYFGPGTRLTVT.

This clonotype was detected a few times. V is TRBV20-1 and J is TRBJ2-7; TRBD1 matches at 9 bases. J lost 4 bases, V lost 5 bases, and 3 bases had no gene match. Germline loops: CDR1 DFQATT, CDR2 SNEGSKA (reference sequence). The CDR3 extends over 12 amino acids. Here the CDR3 reads CSADGTGYEQYF. In DNA, the CDR3 is TGCAGTGCTGACGGGACAGGGTACGAGCAGTACTTC.

This clonotype was recorded at least ten times. This chain links TRBV20-1 with TRBJ2-7, with 9 bases matching TRBD1. The CDR3 consists of 14 residues. J gave up 4 bases and V 6 bases, and 10 bases lay outside the gene matches. Germline V gene lookup returns CDR1 DFQATT and CDR2 SNEGSKA (reference sequence). In DNA form, the CDR3 reads TGCAGTGCCTACGTCCCGGGACAGGGTTACGAGCAGTACTTC. The encoded protein is CSAYVPGQGYEQYF.

This chain joins TRBV10-3 and TRBJ2-1; 15 nucleotides agree with TRBD2. The germline gives CDR1 ENHRY, CDR2 SYGVKD. With 5 bases clipped from V and 2 bases from J, the junction kept 7 bases outside the gene matches. The CDR3 totals 18 residues. This CDR3 reads CAISPGLAGGPAYNEQFF. CDR3 DNA sequence: TGTGCCATCAGTCCCGGACTAGCGGGAGGGCCCGCCTACAATGAGCAGTTCTTC.

There are many counts of this clonotype. This rearrangement joins TRBV5-1 to TRBJ2-7; 13 bases are a match to TRBD2. In germline, CDR1 is SGHRS, CDR2 YFSETQ. CDR3 length equals 14 residues. Trimming removed 7 bases from V and 2 bases from J; junction bases left unmatched: 3. CDR3 residues: CASGGTSGTYEQYF. Here the CDR3 DNA reads TGCGCCAGCGGCGGGACTAGCGGGACCTACGAGCAGTACTTC.

V is TRBV29-1 and J is TRBJ2-5, with 13 positions matching TRBD2. V dropped 8 bases and J dropped 4; count of bases not matched to a gene: 4. Germline assignment: CDR1 SQVTM and CDR2 ANQGSEA. CDR3 size: 13 residues. The CDR3 sequence is CSPRLAGGETQYF. As DNA, the CDR3 is TGCAGCCCCCGACTAGCGGGAGGAGAGACCCAGTACTTC.

This clonotype was detected many times. The chain has TRBV3-1 and TRBJ2-1; 8 bases align to TRBD2. This CDR3 region has 15 residues. V shed 2 bases and J 2 bases; nucleotides not matched to a gene: 2. Germline V gene data show CDR1 as LGHDT and CDR2 as YNNKEL (reference sequence). The CDR3 nucleotides read TGTGCCAGCAGCCAACGGCGGGAGGCCTACAATGAGCAGTTCTTC. The encoded protein is CASSQRREAYNEQFF.

This clonotype was counted many times. The genes are TRBV5-4 and TRBJ2-1; D is unresolved. CDR3 size: 13 residues. Trimming took 0 bases from V and 7 from J, leaving 8 bases between them. Germline V gives CDR1 SGHNT, CDR2 YYREEE (reference sequence). The CDR3 sequence: CASSLGPGNEQFF. In DNA form, the CDR3 reads TGTGCCAGCAGCTTGGGTCCCGGGAATGAGCAGTTCTTC.

There are many counts of this clonotype. V gene TRBV20-1 combines with J gene TRBJ1-2, with a possible D match to TRBD1 (6 bases). The length of the CDR3 is 13 residues. Trimming took 5 bases from V and 8 from J, leaving 18 bases between them. The germline CDR1 and CDR2 sequences are DFQATT and SNEGSKA (reference sequence). The chain's CDR3 is CSADLTDRSGYTF. CDR3 DNA: TGCAGTGCTGATCTAACCGACAGGTCGGGCTACACCTTC.

The chain is built from TRBV12-3 or TRBV12-4 and TRBJ1-2; possibly TRBD1 for D (6 bases). The ends were cut back, 7 bases at V and 4 bases at J, with 13 bases in the middle. This CDR3 contains 13 residues. The CDR3 sequence: CASTQQGPYGYTF. CDR3 in DNA: TGTGCCAGCACTCAACAGGGACCCTATGGCTACACCTTC.

This clonotype was seen only a few times. The chain joins TRBV6-2 or TRBV6-3 to TRBJ1-5; D gene ambiguous. Per the germline V gene, CDR1 is MNHEY and CDR2 is SVGEGT. This CDR3 has 14 residues. V dropped 2 bases and J dropped 6 bases, with 11 bases sitting between them. The DNA of the CDR3 is TGTGCCAGCAGTTACGGCGGGTGGCGTCAGCCCCAGCATTTT. It translates to CASSYGGWRQPQHF.

This clonotype was counted at least ten times. The genes are TRBV3-1 and TRBJ2-1, with a weak D call TRBD2 (5 bases). CDR3 length equals 16 residues. V was shortened by 1 base and J by 0 bases, with 10 bases between the two germline ends. CDR1 LGHDT and CDR2 YNNKEL come from the germline V gene (reference sequence). The CDR3: CASSQARGTSYNEQFF. CDR3 coding DNA: TGTGCCAGCAGCCAAGCCCGGGGAACCTCCTACAATGAGCAGTTCTTC.

At least ten counts were recorded for this clonotype. Compared with germline, one end of the junction differs, possibly owing to a read error. The chain couples TRBV5-1 to TRBJ1-1; no firm D call. CDR3 length equals 15 residues. Germline CDR1 is SGHRS and CDR2 is YFSETQ. For the CDR3, the DNA is TGCGCCAGCAGTTTGGATGTGGGATCGATCACTGAAGCTTTCTTT. Its protein product is CASSLDVGSITEAFF.

This clonotype has just a few counts. The chain couples TRBV9 to TRBJ2-3; D possibly corresponds to TRBD1 (5 bases). Trimming shortened V by 0 bases and J by 0 bases, and 11 bases separated the two germline ends. In germline, CDR1 is SGDLS, CDR2 YYNGEE. This CDR3 is built from 16 residues. The CDR3 DNA reads TGTGCCAGCAGCGTAGCCGTGGGGCCAAGCACAGATACGCAGTATTTT. It yields the protein CASSVAVGPSTDTQYF. Looking up the rest from reference TRBV9 and TRBJ2-3 gives the full variable domain: DSGVTQTPKHLITATGQRVTLRCSPRSGDLSVYWYQQSLDQGLQFLIQYYNGEERAKGNILERFSAQQFPDLHSELNLSSLELGDSALYFCASSVAVGPSTDTQYFGPGTRLTVL.

There are many counts of this clonotype. This sequence joins TRBV19 and TRBJ2-6; D is perhaps TRBD1 (5 bases). Trimming cost V 7 bases and J 1 base, with 14 bases left between them. CDR1 and CDR2 (germline): LNHDA, SQIVND (reference sequence). This CDR3 spans 16 amino acids. Here the CDR3 DNA reads TGTGCCAGTACCAACCCTCCAGGGTCTGGGGCCAACGTCCTGACTTTC. Translating gives CASTNPPGSGANVLTF.

In this sample, this clonotype turned up many times. V usage is TRBV20-1 and J usage is TRBJ2-1; 8 bases are shared with TRBD2. The CDR3 has 14 amino acids. CDR1 DFQATT and CDR2 SNEGSKA come from the germline V gene (reference sequence). V shed 6 bases, J shed 4 bases, and the junction held 8 bases outside the gene matches. CDR3 coding DNA: TGCAGTGCAGAATTAGCGGGACGTTACAATGAGCAGTTCTTC. It translates to CSAELAGRYNEQFF.